This TCR beta chain was found in a study of radiation and T cells in renal cell carcinoma. Time point denoted: blood 4 weeks post-SBRT, at nephrectomy. Treatment of the sample: 15 Gy SBRT to primary tumor, nephrectomy 4 weeks later. Nephrectomy followed 15 Gy stereotactic body radiation by 4 weeks. Method: immunoSEQ multiplex PCR; TCRdb's copy keeps in-frame clones and lacks some. The sample carries tens of thousands of clones, 70% to 85% recorded once. For this clone: Antigen unknown.

From germline, CDR1 is ENHRY and CDR2 SYGVKD. This CDR3 is 14 amino acids long. J lost 3 bases, V lost 0 bases, and 0 bases had no gene match. Study-wide results and caveats: Baseline intratumoral clonotype presence is unknown without pretreatment biopsies.

The TCR comes from an older woman with renal cell carcinoma. Sequenced material: blood, taken from a patient whose treatment included radiotherapy and nephrectomy. This rearrangement joins TRBV10-3 to TRBJ2-7; 9 bases match TRBD1. The CDR3 DNA reads as TGTGCCATCAGTGAGTCGGGACAGGGCTACGAGCAGTACTTC. It yields the protein CAISESGQGYEQYF.